This T cell receptor beta chain derives from a study of T cells in Graves' hyperthyroidism and ophthalmopathy. Findings of the study overall: The model forecast ophthalmopathy, anticipating it by a median approximately 6 months before onset. Most thyroid clonotypes expanded above 0.001 were also detected in blood.

This CDR3 is 18 amino acids long. Looked up from germline, CDR1 is MNHNS and CDR2 is SASEGT. V shed 1 base, J shed 1 base, and the junction held 13 bases outside the gene matches. What was amplified from RNA transcripts were TCR beta CDR3 regions. First-round RT-PCR with HTBI primers amplified the TCR CDR3 region. Each CDR3 protein gets one entry after TCRdb re-called the multiplex PCR reads with MiXCR. The sample includes about 480,000 distinct CDR3 sequences, around 22% of them seen just once. The sample holds a few counts of this clonotype. What it binds is unknown. Ophthalmopathy cases met thresholds of Clinical Activity Score at least 3, NOSPECS grade at least 4 and duration under 3 months. Used for diagnoses were clinical symptoms, serum thyroxine and TRAb, thyroid ultrasound and orbital computed tomography.

Input material: blood. The sequence was obtained from a woman in her 30s with Graves' ophthalmopathy. V gene TRBV6-1 combines with J gene TRBJ2-7; 7 bases map to TRBD2. CDR3 coding DNA: TGTGCCAGCAGTGAAGGCCGGCTACCGGGACTACGTTCCTACGAGCAGTACTTC. Amino acid sequence: CASSEGRLPGLRSYEQYF.